This T cell receptor (beta chain) was recorded in a study of T cell repertoires in cytomegalovirus infection. In the study overall: Matching HLA type, along with CMV infection, was indicated by public TCR beta signatures.

Whole-study findings and limits: Accumulated public TCR beta family frequency recognized individuals carrying CMV together with the relevant HLA.

Comments on this clonotype: Its antigen is undetermined.

From the reads, TCRdb called clonotypes with MiXCR, one entry per CDR3 protein. The repertoire holds almost 550,000 distinct CDR3 sequences, 15% to 20% seen once, with 20% to 30% in the top ten. This CDR3 comprises 18 residues. Germline V gene data show CDR1 as SGHTA and CDR2 as FQGTGA. The trim removed 2 bases at V and 7 bases at J, leaving 14 bases unmatched. The specimen was CD8+ T cells from PBMCs. This TCR was recovered from a human donor in good health (CMV status not recorded). Some clones in this sample may be carry-over from other donors' samples. V and J are TRBV7-3 and TRBJ2-1; TRBD2 agrees at 10 bases. CDR3 nucleotides: TGTGCCAGCAGCTTAGGGCCGCTGGGACTAGCGCCTGATAATGAGCAGTTCTTC. It encodes CASSLGPLGLAPDNEQFF.